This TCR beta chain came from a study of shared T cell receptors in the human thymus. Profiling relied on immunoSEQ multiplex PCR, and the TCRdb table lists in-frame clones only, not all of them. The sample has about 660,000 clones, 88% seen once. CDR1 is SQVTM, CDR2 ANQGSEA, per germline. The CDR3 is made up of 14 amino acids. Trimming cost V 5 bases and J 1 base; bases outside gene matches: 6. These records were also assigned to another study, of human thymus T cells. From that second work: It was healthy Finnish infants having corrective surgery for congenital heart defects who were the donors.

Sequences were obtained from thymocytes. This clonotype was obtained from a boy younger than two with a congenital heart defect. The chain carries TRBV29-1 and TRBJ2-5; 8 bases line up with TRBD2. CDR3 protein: CSVSNGRAQETQYF. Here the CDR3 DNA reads TGCAGCGTTTCTAACGGGAGGGCCCAAGAGACCCAGTACTTC.